This record concerns one T cell receptor (beta chain) sequence. As yet, its antigen is unknown. The use of a sample-barcoded 5' primer and a J-beta primer mix characterized a second PCR of about 7 to 12 cycles. Each TCR beta cDNA got a 12-nucleotide random molecular identifier. TCRdb used MiXCR to reprocess the 5' RACE reads, holding one entry per CDR3 protein. The sample lists 1,100,000 or so distinct CDR3 sequences, more than 40% occurring once. The sample is drawn from a study of blood T cells in healthy people across ages. About the research overall: The template switching approach captured approximately one barcoded beta molecule for every two T cells.

Notes on the study in general: It was held that the diversity estimates obtained from one million T cells were underestimates. Among long-lived donors, naive CD4+ cells were more numerous and diversity higher than in aged donors.

The CDR3 runs to 15 residues. Germline CDR1 and CDR2: SEHNR and FQNEAQ (reference sequence). Germline trimming cut 8 bases from V and 3 bases from J; bases unmatched to any gene: 10. The clonotype was recovered from an older woman in good health. The chain combines TRBV7-9 with TRBJ2-3, with TRBD1 matching over 8 bases. Sequenced: blood. CDR3 protein: CASGLAGTGTDTQYF. The CDR3 nucleotides are TGTGCCAGCGGCCTCGCCGGGACAGGTACAGATACGCAGTATTTT.